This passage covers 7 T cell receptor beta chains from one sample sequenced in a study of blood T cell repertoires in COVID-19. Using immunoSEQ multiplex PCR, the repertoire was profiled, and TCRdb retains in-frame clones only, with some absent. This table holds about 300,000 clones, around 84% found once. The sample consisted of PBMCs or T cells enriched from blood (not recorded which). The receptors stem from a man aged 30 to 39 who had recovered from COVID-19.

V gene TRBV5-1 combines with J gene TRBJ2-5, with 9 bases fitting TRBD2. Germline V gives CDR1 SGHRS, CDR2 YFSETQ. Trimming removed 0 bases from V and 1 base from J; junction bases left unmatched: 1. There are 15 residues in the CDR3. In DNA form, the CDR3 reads TGCGCCAGCAGCTTGGGACTAGCGGCCCAAGAGACCCAGTACTTC. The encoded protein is CASSLGLAAQETQYF.

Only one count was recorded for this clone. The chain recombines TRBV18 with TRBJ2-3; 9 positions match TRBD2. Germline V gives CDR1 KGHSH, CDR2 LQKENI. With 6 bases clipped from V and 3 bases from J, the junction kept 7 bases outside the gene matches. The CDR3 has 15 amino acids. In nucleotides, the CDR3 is TGTGCCAGCTCCCGCGCGGGACTAGCAACAGATACGCAGTATTTT. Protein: CASSRAGLATDTQYF.

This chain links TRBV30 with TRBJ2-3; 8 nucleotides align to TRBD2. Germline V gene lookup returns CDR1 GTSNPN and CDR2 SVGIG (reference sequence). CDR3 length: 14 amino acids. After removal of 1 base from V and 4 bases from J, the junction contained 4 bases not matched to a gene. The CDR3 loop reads CAWSGRGGPDTQYF. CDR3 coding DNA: TGTGCCTGGAGTGGCCGGGGGGGCCCAGATACGCAGTATTTT. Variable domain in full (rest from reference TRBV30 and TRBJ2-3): SQTIHQWPATLVQPVGSPLSLECTVEGTSNPNLYWYRQAAGRGLQLLFYSVGIGQISSEVPQNLSASRPQDRQFILSSKKLLLSDSGFYLCAWSGRGGPDTQYFGPGTRLTVL.

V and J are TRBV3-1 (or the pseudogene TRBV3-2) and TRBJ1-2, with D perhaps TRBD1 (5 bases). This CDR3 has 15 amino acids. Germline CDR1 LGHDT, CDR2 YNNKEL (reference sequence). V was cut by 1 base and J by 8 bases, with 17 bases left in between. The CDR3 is CASSQGVSGSRGYTF. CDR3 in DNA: TGTGCCAGCAGCCAAGGGGTTTCAGGGTCTCGGGGCTACACCTTC.

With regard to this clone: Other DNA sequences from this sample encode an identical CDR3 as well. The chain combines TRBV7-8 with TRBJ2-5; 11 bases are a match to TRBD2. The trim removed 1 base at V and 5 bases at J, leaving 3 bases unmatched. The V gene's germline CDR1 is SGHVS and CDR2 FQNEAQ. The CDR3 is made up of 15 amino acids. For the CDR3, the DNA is TGTGCCAGCAGCTTAGGGCTAGCGGGAGGCGAGACCCAGTACTTC. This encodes CASSLGLAGGETQYF.

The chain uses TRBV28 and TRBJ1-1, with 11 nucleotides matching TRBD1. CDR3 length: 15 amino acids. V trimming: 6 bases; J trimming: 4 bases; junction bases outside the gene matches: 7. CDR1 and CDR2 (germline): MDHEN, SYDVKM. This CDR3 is CASRKGDRGSTEAFF. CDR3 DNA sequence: TGTGCCAGCAGAAAGGGGGACAGGGGGTCCACTGAAGCTTTCTTT.

CDR3 protein: CASTGAGDTDTQYF. CDR3 DNA sequence: TGTGCCAGTACGGGAGCGGGGGACACAGATACGCAGTATTTT. The V call is TRBV19, the J call TRBJ2-3, with TRBD2 identical over 8 bases. Germline V gene lookup returns CDR1 LNHDA and CDR2 SQIVND (reference sequence). The CDR3 length is 14 residues. The V gene end was trimmed by 7 bases and the J gene end by 2 bases; junction bases not matched to a gene: 5.